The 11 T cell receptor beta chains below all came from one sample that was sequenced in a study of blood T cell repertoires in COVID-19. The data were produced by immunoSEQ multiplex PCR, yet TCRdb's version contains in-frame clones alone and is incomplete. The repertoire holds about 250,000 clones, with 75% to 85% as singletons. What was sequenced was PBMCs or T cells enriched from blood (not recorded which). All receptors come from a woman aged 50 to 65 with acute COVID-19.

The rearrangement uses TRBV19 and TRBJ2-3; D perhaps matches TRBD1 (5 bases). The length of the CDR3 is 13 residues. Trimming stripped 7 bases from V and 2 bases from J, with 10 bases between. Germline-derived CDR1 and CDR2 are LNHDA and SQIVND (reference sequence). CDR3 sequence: CASTGPNTDTQYF. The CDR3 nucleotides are TGTGCCAGTACAGGGCCCAACACAGATACGCAGTATTTT.

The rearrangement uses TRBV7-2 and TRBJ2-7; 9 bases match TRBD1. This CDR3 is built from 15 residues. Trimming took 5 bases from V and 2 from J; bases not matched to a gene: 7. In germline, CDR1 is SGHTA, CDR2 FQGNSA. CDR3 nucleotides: TGTGCCAGCAGCGCCCGGGACAGGGTAACCTACGAGCAGTACTTC. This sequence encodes CASSARDRVTYEQYF.

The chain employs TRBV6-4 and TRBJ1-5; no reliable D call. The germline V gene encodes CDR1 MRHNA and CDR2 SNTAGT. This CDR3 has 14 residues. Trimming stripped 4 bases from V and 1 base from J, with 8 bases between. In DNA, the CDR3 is TGTGCCAGCAGTGTTGTTAGCAGCAATCAGCCCCAGCATTTT. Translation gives CASSVVSSNQPQHF.

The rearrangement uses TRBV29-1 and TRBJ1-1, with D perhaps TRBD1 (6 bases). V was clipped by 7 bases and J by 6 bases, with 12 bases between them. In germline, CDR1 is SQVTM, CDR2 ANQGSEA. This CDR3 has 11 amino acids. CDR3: CSDGGVAEAFF. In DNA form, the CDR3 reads TGCAGCGATGGGGGCGTAGCTGAAGCTTTCTTT.

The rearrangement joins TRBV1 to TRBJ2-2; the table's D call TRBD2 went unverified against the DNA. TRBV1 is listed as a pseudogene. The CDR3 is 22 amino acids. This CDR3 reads CTSSQVRSRTSGLNFDTGELFF. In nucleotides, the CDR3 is TGCACCAGCAGCCAAGTAAGATCCCGGACTAGCGGGCTAAACTTTGACACCGGGGAGCTGTTTTTT.

The CDR3 DNA reads TGTGCTTCCAGCGGGGAAAGCTCCTACGAGCAGTACTTC. Translating gives CASSGESSYEQYF. The J gene is TRBJ2-7, the V gene TRBV10-3; 7 bases fit TRBD2. Germline values: CDR1 ENHRY, CDR2 SYGVKD. The CDR3 totals 13 residues.

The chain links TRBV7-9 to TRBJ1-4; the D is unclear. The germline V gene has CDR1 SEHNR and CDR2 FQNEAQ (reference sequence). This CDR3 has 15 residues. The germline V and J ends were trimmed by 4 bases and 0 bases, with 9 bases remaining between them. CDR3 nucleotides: TGTGCCAGCAGCTCCTCTGGAGCAACTAATGAAAAACTGTTTTTT. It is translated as CASSSSGATNEKLFF.

CDR3 loop: CASSPIPRAGTYEQYF. The CDR3 DNA reads as TGTGCCAGCAGTCCTATCCCGCGGGCAGGAACCTACGAGCAGTACTTC. The chain combines TRBV5-6 with TRBJ2-7; the D gene is possibly TRBD2 (5 bases). CDR1 and CDR2 (germline): SGHDT, YYEEEE. Between the trimmed V and J ends, which lost 5 bases and 2 bases, there was a span of 20 bases. This CDR3 has 16 residues. Using reference TRBV5-6 and TRBJ2-7 for the parts outside the CDR3, the full variable domain is DAGVTQSPTHLIKTRGQQVTLRCSPKSGHDTVSWYQQALGQGPQFIFQYYEEEERQRGNFPDRFSGHQFPNYSSELNVNALLLGDSALYLCASSPIPRAGTYEQYFGPGTRLTVT.

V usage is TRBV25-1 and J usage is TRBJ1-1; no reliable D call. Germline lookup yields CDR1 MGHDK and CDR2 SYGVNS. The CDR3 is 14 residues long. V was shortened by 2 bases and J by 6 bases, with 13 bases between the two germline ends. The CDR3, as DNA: TGTGCCAGCAGTGAAGAGTGGGAGGGTCCTGAAGCTTTCTTT. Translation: CASSEEWEGPEAFF.

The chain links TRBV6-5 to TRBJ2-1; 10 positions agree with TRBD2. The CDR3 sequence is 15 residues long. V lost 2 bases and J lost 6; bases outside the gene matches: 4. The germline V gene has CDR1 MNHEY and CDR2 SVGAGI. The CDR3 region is CASSYRERGGNEQFF. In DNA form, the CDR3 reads TGTGCCAGCAGTTACCGGGAGCGGGGGGGCAATGAGCAGTTCTTC.

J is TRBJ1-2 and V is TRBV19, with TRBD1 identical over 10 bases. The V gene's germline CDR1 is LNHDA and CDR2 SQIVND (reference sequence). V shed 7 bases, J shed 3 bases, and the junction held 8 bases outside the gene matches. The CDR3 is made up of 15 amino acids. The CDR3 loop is CASTKRQGADYGYTF. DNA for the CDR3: TGTGCCAGTACCAAGAGACAGGGGGCGGACTATGGCTACACCTTC.